Listed below are T cell receptor beta chains from one sample, sequenced in a study of T cell repertoires in cytomegalovirus infection. Each CDR3 protein is one row after TCRdb ran MiXCR on the reads. The sample shows 7,000 to 9,500 distinct CDR3 sequences, 55% of them seen only once. Their antigens remain unidentified. Sequencing input: PBMCs, sequenced either directly or after in vitro stimulation (not recorded which). The receptors here all came from a human donor in good health (CMV status not recorded). Some clones in this sample may be carry-over from other donors' samples. Each CDR3 is given with its conserved first and last residue. The D gene is left open where the match is weak. Clone size is not always given. Where it is, it says once, few, many or a class for expanded clones.

d_gene	j_gene	abundance	v_gene	CDR3aa	CDR3nt
.	TRBJ1-2	many	TRBV18	CASSPGEDYGYTF	TGTGCCAGCTCACCAGGGGAGGACTATGGCTACACCTTC
.	TRBJ1-1	.	TRBV7-6	CASSLASHPESFF	TGTGCCAGCAGCTTAGCGTCTCACCCTGAATCTTTCTTT
TRBD1	TRBJ1-6	few	TRBV7-2	CASSFGTGARSSYNSPLHF	TGTGCCAGCAGCTTCGGGACAGGGGCCAGGAGCTCCTATAATTCACCCCTCCACTTT
.	TRBJ1-4	few	TRBV7-9	CASSLTQGYNEKLFF	TGTGCCAGCAGCTTAACACAGGGTTATAATGAAAAACTGTTTTTT
.	TRBJ2-1	few	TRBV7-8	CASSTHRFALIRDEQFF	TGTGCCAGCAGCACCCACAGGTTCGCCCTTATTCGGGATGAGCAGTTCTTC
.	TRBJ2-5	.	TRBV18	CASSPAGGDTQYF	TGTGCCAGCTCACCGGCCGGGGGAGATACCCAGTACTTC
.	TRBJ1-2	many	TRBV12-3/TRBV12-4	CASSLARHNYGYTF	TGTGCCAGCAGTTTAGCCAGACATAACTATGGCTACACCTTC
.	TRBJ1-5	few	TRBV7-6	CASSPETYSNQPTRF	TGTGCCAGCAGCCCCGAAACATACAGCAATCAGCCCACGCGTTTT
.	TRBJ1-1	.	TRBV25-1	CASSDSPVSPGLLRLNNEAFF	TGTGCCAGCAGTGATTCACCTGTTTCCCCTGGACTACTTCGGCTGAACAATGAAGCTTTCTTT
TRBD2	TRBJ2-2	.	TRBV12-3/TRBV12-4	CASSAGLAGRDTGELFF	TGTGCCAGCAGTGCCGGACTAGCGGGAAGGGACACCGGGGAGCTGTTTTTT
.	TRBJ1-1	once	TRBV12-3/TRBV12-4	CASSFRVSKQGNEAFF	TGTGCCAGCAGCTTCAGGGTTTCTAAACAGGGCAATGAAGCGTTCTTC
TRBD2	TRBJ2-1	few	TRBV5-4	CASSTLSGSSYNEQFF	TGTGCCAGCAGCACCCTTAGCGGGAGCTCCTACAATGAGCAGTTCTTC
TRBD1	TRBJ2-1	few	TRBV7-8	CASSSDRRTGSFGNEQFF	TGTGCCAGCAGCTCGGACCGACGGACAGGCTCCTTTGGGAATGAGCAGTTCTTC
TRBD1	TRBJ1-6	many	TRBV6-4	CASSAGTVSSYNSPLHF	TGTGCCAGCAGTGCAGGGACAGTTAGCTCCTATAATTCACCCCTCCACTTT
.	TRBJ2-2	.	TRBV12-3/TRBV12-4	CASSFGHPNTGELFF	TGTGCCAGCAGTTTTGGACATCCGAACACCGGGGAGCTGTTTTTT